This TCR beta chain is from a study of cytomegalovirus exposure and HLA in healthy donors. Whole-study context: The 500 to 850 first-cohort repertoires and the 95 to 150 validation repertoires shared the same platform, a later analysis reported.

Using immunoSEQ multiplex PCR, the repertoire was profiled, and TCRdb retains in-frame clones only, with some absent. The data show roughly 120,000 clones, more than 75% seen once. As concerns this clone: The antigen is undetermined.

Regarding the study as a whole: Associated with cytomegalovirus, according to the listing, were 150 to 200 TCR beta chains. In a later analysis, first-cohort TCR clusters were found to tend to co-occur in the 130 or so validation repertoires. Reported performance of the classifier showed diagnosis of cytomegalovirus status with high specificity and sensitivity.

This CDR3 has 15 amino acids. V dropped 0 bases and J dropped 10; count of bases not matched to a gene: 5. Germline loops: CDR1 SGHRS, CDR2 YFSETQ. This TCR was sampled from a woman in her thirties in good health and CMV-seronegative. The specimen sequenced was PBMCs. This sequence joins TRBV5-1 and TRBJ2-1, with 12 bases matching TRBD2. The CDR3: CASSLVASGGGEQFF. As DNA, the CDR3 is TGCGCCAGCAGCTTGGTGGCTAGCGGGGGGGGCGAGCAGTTCTTC.